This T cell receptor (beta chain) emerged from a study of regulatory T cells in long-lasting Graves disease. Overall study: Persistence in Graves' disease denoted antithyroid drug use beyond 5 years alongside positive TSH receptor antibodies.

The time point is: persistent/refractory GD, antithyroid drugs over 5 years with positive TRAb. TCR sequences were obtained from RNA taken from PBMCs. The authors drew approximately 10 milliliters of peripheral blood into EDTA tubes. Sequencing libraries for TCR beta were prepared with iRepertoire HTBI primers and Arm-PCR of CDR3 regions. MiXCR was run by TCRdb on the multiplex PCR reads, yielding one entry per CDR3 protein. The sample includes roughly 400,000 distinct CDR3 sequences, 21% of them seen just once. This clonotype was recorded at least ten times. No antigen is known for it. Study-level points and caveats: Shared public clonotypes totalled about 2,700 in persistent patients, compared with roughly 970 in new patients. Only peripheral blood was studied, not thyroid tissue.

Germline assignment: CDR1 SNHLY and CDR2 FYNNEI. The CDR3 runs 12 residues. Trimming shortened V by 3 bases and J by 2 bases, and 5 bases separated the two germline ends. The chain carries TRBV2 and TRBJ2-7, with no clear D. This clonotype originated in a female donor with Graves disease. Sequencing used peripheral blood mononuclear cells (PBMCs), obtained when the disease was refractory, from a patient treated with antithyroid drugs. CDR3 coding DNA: TGTGCCAGCAGTGATGTGCCCTACGAGCAGTACTTC. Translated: CASSDVPYEQYF. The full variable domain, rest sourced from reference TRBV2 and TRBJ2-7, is EPEVTQTPSHQVTQMGQEVILRCVPISNHLYFYWYRQILGQKVEFLVSFYNNEISEKSEIFDDQFSVERPDGSNFTLKIRSTKLEDSAMYFCASSDVPYEQYFGPGTRLTVT.